This entry concerns a single T cell receptor beta chain. The antigen remains unidentified. The data derive from a study of OX40 agonist ivuxolimab in advanced cancers. Only in-frame clones appear in the TCRdb table, and some are missing; sequencing was by immunoSEQ multiplex PCR. Of approximately 68,000 clones in the sample, roughly 90% were seen once. The CDR3 has 16 residues. Germline trimming cut 3 bases from V and 5 bases from J; bases unmatched to any gene: 13. Germline V lookup: CDR1 MGHRA, CDR2 YSYEKL. Study results and caveats: Researchers report that CD8+ T cells had, on average, more expanded clones than CD4+. At 0.1 to 3.0 mg/kg, CD4+ and CD8+ blood T cells expanded clonally by week 6.

This TCR was recovered from an adult with an advanced solid tumor such as melanoma, head and neck, liver or kidney cancer. The sample here was CD4+ or CD8+ T cells sorted from blood, taken in a trial of the OX40 agonist ivuxolimab. The rearrangement links TRBV4-1 to TRBJ2-7; 7 bases align to TRBD2. CDR3 sequence (DNA): TGCGCCAGCAGCCAGGGCCCGGGACTAAATAACAACGAGCAGTACTTC. As protein: CASSQGPGLNNNEQYF.